The entry below gives a single T cell receptor (beta chain) sequence along with its context. Those donating, healthy Caucasian individuals from Russia, were aged about 6 to 100. The CDR3 extends over 16 amino acids. CDR1 is KGHSH and CDR2 is LQKENI in the germline V gene. The ends lost 1 base at V and 11 bases at J; junction bases unmatched: 11. The sample comes from a study of blood T cells in healthy people across ages. Then a second PCR, running about 6 to 12 cycles, was carried out with a sample-barcoded 5' primer and a J-beta primer mix. One entry per CDR3 protein results from TCRdb running MiXCR on the 5' RACE reads. The repertoire consists of under 850,000 distinct CDR3 sequences, with under 40% occurring once and the leading ten covering 10% to 15%.

The chain is built from TRBV18 and TRBJ1-4; TRBD1 aligns across 9 bases. The sequenced material came from blood. The TCR originated in a man aged 18-30 years in good health. CDR3 sequence: CASSPLRDRDIGKLFF. The DNA of the CDR3 is TGTGCCAGCTCACCACTTCGGGACAGGGATATTGGTAAACTGTTTTTT. The whole variable domain, remainder taken from reference TRBV18 and TRBJ1-4, is NAGVMQNPRHLVRRRGQEARLRCSPMKGHSHVYWYRQLPEEGLKFMVYLQKENIIDESGMPKERFSAEFPKEGPSILRIQQVVRGDSAAYFCASSPLRDRDIGKLFFGSGTQLSVL.